This TCR beta chain was captured in a study of lymphopenia after photon versus proton radiotherapy. General study results and limits: Only patients who died were analyzed for survival; proton advantage is unproven. Post-nadir diversity loss with photons came from oligoclonal expansion, particularly CD8+ Temra cells. Under photons, naive T cells and diversity fell while effector/memory populations rose. A bigger post-nadir fall in TCR diversity correlated inversely with survival time in deceased patients.

Data came from immunoSEQ multiplex PCR; TCRdb stores just in-frame clones and leaves some out. Here the sample spans tens of thousands of clones, roughly 80% being singletons. The V end was cut by 5 bases, the J end by 0 bases, with 10 bases between. The CDR3 is 15 residues long. Germline V gives CDR1 SEHNR, CDR2 FQNEAQ (reference sequence). Comment on this clone: The antigen remains unidentified.

This sequence was found in a man between 60 and 70 years old with pancreatic cancer. Sequencing used peripheral blood, obtained from a patient treated with proton-based radiotherapy. This chain links TRBV7-9 with TRBJ2-2; no clear D. The CDR3 loop is CASSLTDTNTGELFF. The CDR3 coding sequence is TGTGCCAGCAGCCTTACCGATACGAACACCGGGGAGCTGTTTTTT.